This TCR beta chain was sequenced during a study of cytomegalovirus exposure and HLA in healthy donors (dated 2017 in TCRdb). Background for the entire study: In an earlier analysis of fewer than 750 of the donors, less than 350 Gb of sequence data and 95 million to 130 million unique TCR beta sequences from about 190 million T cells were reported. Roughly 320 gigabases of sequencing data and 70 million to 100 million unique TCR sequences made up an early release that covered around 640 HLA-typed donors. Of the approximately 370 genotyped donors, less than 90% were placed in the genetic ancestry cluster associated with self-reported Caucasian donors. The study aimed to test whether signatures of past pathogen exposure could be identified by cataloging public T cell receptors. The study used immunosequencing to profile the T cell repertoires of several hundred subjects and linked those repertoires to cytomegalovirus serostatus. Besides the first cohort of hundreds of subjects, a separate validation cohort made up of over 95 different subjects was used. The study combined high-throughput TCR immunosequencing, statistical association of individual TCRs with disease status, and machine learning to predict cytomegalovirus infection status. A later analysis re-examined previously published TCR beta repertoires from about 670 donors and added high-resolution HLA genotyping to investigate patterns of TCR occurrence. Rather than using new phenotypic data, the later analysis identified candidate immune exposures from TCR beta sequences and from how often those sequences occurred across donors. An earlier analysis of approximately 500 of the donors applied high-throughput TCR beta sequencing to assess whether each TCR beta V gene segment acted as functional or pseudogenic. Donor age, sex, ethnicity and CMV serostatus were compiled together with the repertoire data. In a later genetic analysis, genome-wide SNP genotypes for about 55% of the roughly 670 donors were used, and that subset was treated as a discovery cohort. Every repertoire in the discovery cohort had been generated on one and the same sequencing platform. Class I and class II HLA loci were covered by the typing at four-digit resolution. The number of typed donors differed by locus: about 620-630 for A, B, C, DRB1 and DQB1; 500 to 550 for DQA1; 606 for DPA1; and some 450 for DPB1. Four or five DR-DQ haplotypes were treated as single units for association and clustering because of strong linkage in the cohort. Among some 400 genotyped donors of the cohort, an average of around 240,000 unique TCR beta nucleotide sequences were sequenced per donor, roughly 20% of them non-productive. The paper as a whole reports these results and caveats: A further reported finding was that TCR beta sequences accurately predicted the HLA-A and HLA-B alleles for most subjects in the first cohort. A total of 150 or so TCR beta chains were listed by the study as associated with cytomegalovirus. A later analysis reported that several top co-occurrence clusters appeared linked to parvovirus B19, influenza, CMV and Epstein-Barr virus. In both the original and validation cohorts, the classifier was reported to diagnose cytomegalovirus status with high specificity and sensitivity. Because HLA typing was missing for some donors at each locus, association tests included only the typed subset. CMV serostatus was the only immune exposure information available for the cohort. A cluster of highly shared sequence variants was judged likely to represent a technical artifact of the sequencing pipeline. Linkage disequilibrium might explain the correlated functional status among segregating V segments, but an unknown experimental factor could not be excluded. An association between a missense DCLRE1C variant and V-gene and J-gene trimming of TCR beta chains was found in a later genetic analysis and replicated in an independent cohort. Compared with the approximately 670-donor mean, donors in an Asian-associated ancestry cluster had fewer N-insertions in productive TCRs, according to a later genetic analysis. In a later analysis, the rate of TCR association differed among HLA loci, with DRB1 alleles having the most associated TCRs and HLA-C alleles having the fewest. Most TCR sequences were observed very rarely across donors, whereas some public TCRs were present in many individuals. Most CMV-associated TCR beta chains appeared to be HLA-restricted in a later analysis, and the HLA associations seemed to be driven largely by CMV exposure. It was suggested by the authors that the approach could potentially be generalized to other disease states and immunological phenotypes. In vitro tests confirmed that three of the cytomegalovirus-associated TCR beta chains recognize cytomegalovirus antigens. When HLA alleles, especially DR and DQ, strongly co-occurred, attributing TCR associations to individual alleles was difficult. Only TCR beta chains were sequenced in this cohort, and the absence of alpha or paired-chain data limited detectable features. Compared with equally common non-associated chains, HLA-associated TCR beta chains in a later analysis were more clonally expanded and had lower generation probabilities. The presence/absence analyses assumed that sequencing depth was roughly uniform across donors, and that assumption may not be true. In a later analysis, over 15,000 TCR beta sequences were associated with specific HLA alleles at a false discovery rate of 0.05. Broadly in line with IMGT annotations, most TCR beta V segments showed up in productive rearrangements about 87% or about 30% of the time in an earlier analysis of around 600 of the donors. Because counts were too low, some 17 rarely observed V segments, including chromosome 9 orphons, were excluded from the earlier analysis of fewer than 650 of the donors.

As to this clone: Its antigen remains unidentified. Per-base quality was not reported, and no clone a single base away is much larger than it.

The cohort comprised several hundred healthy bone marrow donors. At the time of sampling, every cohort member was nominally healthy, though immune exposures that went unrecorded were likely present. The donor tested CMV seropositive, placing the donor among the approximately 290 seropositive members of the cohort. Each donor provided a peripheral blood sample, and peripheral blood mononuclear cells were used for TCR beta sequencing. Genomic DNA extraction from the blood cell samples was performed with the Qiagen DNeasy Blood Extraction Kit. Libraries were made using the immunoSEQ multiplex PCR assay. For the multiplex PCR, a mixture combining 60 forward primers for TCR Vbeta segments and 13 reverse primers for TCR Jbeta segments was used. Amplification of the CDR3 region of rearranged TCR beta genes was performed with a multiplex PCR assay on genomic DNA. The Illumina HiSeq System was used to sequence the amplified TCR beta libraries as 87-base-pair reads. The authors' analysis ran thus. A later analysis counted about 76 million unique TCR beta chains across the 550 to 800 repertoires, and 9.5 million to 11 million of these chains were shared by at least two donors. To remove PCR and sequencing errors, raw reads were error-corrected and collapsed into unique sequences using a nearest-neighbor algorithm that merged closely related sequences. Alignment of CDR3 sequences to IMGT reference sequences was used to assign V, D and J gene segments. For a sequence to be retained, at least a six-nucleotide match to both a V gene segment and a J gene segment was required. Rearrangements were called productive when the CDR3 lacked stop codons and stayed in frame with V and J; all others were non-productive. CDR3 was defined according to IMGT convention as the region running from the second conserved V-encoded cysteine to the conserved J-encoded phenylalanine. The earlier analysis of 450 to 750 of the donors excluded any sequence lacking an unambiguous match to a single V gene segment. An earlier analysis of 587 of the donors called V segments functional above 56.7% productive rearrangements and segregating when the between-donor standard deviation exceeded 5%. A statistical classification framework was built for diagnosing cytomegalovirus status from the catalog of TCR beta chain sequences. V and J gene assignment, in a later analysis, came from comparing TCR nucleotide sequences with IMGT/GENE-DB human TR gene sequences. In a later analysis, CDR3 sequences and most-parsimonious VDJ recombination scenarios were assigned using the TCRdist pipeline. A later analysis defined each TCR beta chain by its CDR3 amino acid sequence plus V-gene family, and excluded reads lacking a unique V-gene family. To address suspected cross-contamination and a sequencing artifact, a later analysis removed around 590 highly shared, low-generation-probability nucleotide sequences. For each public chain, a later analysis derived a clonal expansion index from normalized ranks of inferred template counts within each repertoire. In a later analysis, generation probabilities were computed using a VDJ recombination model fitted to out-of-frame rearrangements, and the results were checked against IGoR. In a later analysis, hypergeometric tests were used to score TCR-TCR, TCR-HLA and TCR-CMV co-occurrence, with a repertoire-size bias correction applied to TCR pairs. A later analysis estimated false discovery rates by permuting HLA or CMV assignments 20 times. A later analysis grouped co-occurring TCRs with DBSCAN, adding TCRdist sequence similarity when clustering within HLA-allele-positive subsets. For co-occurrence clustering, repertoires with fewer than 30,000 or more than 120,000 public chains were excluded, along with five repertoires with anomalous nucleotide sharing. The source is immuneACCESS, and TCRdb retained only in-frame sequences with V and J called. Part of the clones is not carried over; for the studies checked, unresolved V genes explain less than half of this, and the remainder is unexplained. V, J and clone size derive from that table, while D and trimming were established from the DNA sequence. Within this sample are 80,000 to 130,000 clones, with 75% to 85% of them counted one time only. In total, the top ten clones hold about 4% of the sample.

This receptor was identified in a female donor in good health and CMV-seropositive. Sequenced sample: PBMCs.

The DNA sequence is as follows: TGCAGCGTTGAATCGGGCCCGGGGGACTTTTTGAGTTATGGCTACACCTTC. Translated, it gives CSVESGPGDFLSYGYTF. The chain is encoded by TRBV29-1 joined to TRBJ1-2; TRBD1 could be the D gene, as 5 bases match. The CDR3, from cysteine to phenylalanine, totals 17 residues. CDR3 DNA is the only sequence kept; it has 51 bases, read in frame from the first base. At the junction V is shortened by 2 bases and J by 5 bases, with 24 bases in between. The germline V gene specifies SQVTM as CDR1 and ANQGSEA as CDR2. The entire variable domain, with the stretches around the CDR3 drawn from the reference TRBV29-1 and TRBJ1-2 proteins, is SAVISQKPSRDICQRGTSLTIQCQVDSQVTMMFWYRQQPGQSLTLIATANQGSEATYESGFVIDKFPISRPNLTFSTLTVSNMSPEDSSIYLCSVESGPGDFLSYGYTFGSGTRLTVV.